This TCR beta chain was captured in a study of human T cells and chemical hapten exposure. On the study more broadly: Patch tests of 0.01% DPC on the upper back were read at 6 days. Chiefly female patients presented with alopecia areata, totalis or universalis.

This clonotype was recorded at least ten times. TCRdb re-analysed the RACE reads in MiXCR, keeping a single row per CDR3 protein. The sample holds tens of thousands of distinct CDR3 sequences; roughly 9.8% are singletons and the top ten take roughly 5.2%. As to time point: pre-sensitization, week 0. The treatment was: therapeutic diphenylcyclopropenone sensitization with weekly scalp DPC. Losses at the gene ends were 3 bases for V and 10 bases for J; bases not matched to a gene: 5. From germline, CDR1 is KGHSH and CDR2 LQKENI. The CDR3 extends over 13 amino acids. The source material was whole blood, sampled in connection with sensitization to the hapten diphenylcyclopropenone (DPC). The sequence came from a woman between 45 and 65 years old with alopecia areata. Some clones in this sample may be carry-over from other donors' samples. The chain links TRBV18 to TRBJ2-1; 8 nucleotides align to TRBD1. CDR3 protein: CASSPLGQGEQFF. CDR3 bases: TGTGCCAGCTCACCCCTTGGACAGGGAGAGCAGTTCTTC.